What follows is one T cell receptor beta chain and its context. The source of the sample is a study of blood T cell repertoires in COVID-19. Study information: The samples span acute and convalescent COVID-19 from the United States, Italy and Spain.

V shed 2 bases and J 8 bases; nucleotides not matched to a gene: 7. The CDR3 covers 15 residues. Germline assignment: CDR1 SGHTA and CDR2 FQGNSA. Participants spanned ages about 18 to 90 years and resided in roughly 22 US areas. Cohorts were based on clinical histories the participants reported. Libraries were prepared by immunoSEQ multiplex PCR; TCRdb keeps only in-frame clonotypes and omits some of them. This sample has about 280,000 clones; around 89% occur once, and the top ten carry over 4%. The sequenced sample was PBMCs or T cells enriched from blood (not recorded which). The rearrangement joins TRBV7-2 to TRBJ2-1, with 9 bases matching TRBD2. The receptor was derived from a woman in her 30s with acute COVID-19. CDR3 in amino acids: CASSLLAGITDEQFF. CDR3 DNA sequence: TGTGCCAGCAGCTTACTAGCGGGAATCACCGATGAGCAGTTCTTC.